This T cell receptor beta chain was captured by sequencing in a study of CXCR3-negative and CXCR3-positive naive CD8 T cells. Whole-study context: Cumulative TRB read yield was about 140 million, averaging about 1.5 +/- 0.3 million per library.

UMI-tagged TRB cDNA libraries were built via 5' RACE. For each CDR3 protein, TCRdb gives one entry from its re-call of the 5' RACE reads, without DNA. The listing records approximately 100,000 distinct CDR3 sequences. This CDR3 has 13 residues. The germline V gene has CDR1 SQVTM and CDR2 ANQGSEA. All CD8+ T cell subsets were sorted in triplicate at fewer than 350,000 cells each. CD45RO-CCR7+CD27+CD95- defined naive CD8+ T cells. In the case of this clonotype: Its antigen is unidentified.

Study findings and constraints: In CXCR3-positive naive cells, the TRB CDR3s were more hydrophobic than in CXCR3-negative naive cells. CXCR3-negative and CXCR3-positive naive cells shared comparable TRBV-TRBJ usage, but memory cells did not.

The sequence derives from a human donor in good health. Some clones in this sample may be carry-over from other donors' samples. Sequencing was performed on naive CXCR3+ CD8+ T cells from blood. As to subset: CD45RO-CCR7+CD27+CD95- naive CD8+ T cells expressing CXCR3 (TNR3+). V usage is TRBV29-1 and J usage is TRBJ2-7; with no DNA, the TCRdb D assignment of TRBD1 cannot be verified. CDR3 sequence reads: CSVEGQESYEQYF.